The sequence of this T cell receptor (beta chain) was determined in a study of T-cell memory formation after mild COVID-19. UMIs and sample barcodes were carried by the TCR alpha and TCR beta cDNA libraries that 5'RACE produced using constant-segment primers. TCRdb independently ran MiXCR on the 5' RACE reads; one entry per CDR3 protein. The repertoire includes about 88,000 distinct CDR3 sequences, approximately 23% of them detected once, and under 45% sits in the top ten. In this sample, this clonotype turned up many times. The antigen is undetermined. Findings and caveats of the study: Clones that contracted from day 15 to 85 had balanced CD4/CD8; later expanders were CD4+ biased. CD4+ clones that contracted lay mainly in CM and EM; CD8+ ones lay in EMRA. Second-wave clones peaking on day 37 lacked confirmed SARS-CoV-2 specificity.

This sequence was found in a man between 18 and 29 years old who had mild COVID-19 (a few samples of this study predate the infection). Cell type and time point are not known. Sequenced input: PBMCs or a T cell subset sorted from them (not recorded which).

The CDR3 bases are TGTGCCAGCAGCCCCCCCAAGGCAGGGGGCACTGAAGCTTTCTTT. This gives the protein CASSPPKAGGTEAFF. The V and J genes are TRBV7-6 and TRBJ1-1; the match to TRBD1 covers 7 bases. Germline loops: CDR1 SGHVS, CDR2 FNYEAQ. The CDR3 has 15 amino acids. Trimming at V came to 5 bases and at J to 4 bases, leaving 10 bases not matched to a gene.